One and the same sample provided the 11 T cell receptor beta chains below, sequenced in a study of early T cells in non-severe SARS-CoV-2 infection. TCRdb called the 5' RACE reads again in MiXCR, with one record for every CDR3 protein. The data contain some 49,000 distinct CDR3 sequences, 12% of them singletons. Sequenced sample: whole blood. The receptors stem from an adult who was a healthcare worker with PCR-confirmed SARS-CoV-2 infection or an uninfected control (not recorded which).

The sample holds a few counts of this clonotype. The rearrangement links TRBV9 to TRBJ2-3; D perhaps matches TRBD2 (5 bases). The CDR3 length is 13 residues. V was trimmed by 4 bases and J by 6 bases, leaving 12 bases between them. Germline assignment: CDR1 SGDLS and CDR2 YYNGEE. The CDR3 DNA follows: TGTGCCAGCAGCTGGACTGTCTCCGATACGCAGTATTTT. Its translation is CASSWTVSDTQYF.

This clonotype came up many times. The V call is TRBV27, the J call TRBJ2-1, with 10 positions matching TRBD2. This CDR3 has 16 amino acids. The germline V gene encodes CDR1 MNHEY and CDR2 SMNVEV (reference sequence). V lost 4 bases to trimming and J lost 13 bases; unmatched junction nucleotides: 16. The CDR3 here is CASSSPTSGISRTQFF. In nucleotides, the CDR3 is TGTGCCAGCAGTTCACCTACTAGCGGGATTTCTCGCACACAGTTCTTC.

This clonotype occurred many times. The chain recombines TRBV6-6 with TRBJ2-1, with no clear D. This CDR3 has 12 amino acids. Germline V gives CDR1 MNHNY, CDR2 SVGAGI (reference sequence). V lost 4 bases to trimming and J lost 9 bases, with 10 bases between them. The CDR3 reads CASSSGVFEQFF. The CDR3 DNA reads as TGTGCCAGCAGTTCTGGGGTCTTTGAGCAGTTCTTC.

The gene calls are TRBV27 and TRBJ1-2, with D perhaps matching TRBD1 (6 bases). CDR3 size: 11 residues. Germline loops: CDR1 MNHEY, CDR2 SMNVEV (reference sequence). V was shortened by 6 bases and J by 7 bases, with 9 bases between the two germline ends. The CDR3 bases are TGTGCCAGCAGGTCAGGGGTTGGCTACACCTTC. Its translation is CASRSGVGYTF.

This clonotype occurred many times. The CDR3 nucleotides read TGTGCCAGCAGCTTGGGGGGGACAGATACGCAGTATTTT. Residues: CASSLGGTDTQYF. The V call is TRBV5-4, the J call TRBJ2-3; D may be TRBD1 or TRBD2 (5 bases each). In germline, CDR1 is SGHNT, CDR2 YYREEE (reference sequence). Trimming took 0 bases from V and 3 from J, leaving 5 bases between them. This CDR3 region has 13 residues.

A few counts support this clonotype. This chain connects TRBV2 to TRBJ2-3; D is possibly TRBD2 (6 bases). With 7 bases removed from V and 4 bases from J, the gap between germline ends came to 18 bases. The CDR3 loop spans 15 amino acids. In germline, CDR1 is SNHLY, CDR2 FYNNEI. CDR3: CASTGGARKADTQYF. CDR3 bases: TGTGCCAGCACCGGAGGGGCGAGAAAAGCAGATACGCAGTATTTT.

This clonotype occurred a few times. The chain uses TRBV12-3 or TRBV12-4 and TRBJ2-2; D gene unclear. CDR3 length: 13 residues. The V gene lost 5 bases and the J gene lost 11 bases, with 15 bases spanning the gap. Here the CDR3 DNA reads TGTGCCAGCAGTCTATACTCGGCCGTCGAGCTGTTTTTT. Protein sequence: CASSLYSAVELFF.

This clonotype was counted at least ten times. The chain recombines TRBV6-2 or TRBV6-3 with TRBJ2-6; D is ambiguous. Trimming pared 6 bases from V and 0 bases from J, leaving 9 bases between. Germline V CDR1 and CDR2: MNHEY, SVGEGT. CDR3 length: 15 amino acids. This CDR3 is CASSPTFSGANVLTF. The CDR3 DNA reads TGTGCCAGCAGCCCTACCTTCTCTGGGGCCAACGTCCTGACTTTC.

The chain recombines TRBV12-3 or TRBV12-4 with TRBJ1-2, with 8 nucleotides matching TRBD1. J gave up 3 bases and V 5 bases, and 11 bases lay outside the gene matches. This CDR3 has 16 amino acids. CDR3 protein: CASSRSKGQEYYGYTF. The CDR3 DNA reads TGTGCCAGCAGTCGCAGCAAGGGACAGGAATACTATGGCTACACCTTC.

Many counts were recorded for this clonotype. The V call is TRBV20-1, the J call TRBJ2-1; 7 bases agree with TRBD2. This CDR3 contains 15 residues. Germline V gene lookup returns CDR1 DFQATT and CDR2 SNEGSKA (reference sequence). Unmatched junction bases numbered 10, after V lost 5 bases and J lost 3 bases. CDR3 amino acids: CSAATGTNSYNEQFF. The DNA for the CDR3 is TGCAGTGCTGCTACCGGGACTAACAGCTACAATGAGCAGTTCTTC.

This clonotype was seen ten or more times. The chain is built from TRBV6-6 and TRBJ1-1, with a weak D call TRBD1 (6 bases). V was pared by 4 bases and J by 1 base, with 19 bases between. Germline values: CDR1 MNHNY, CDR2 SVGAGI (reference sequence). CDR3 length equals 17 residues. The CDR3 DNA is TGTGCCAGCAGTTCCCCTCGAACAGGGTCCCAGAACACTGAAGCTTTCTTT. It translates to CASSSPRTGSQNTEAFF.